Following are 30 T cell receptor beta chains from one sample sequenced in a study of cytomegalovirus exposure and HLA in healthy donors. Primers: 60 Vbeta forward and 13 Jbeta reverse. Some clones are missing from TCRdb's copy, which holds only in-frame ones; the method was immunoSEQ multiplex PCR. The sample holds about 140,000 clones, roughly 70% seen once. The sample was PBMCs. These TCRs come from a man younger than 45 in good health and CMV-seronegative.

Here the CDR3 reads CASSLWGDEQFF. Here the CDR3 DNA reads TGTGCCAGCAGCCTGTGGGGCGATGAGCAGTTCTTC. The chain combines TRBV6-1 with TRBJ2-1; D may be TRBD1 (5 bases). Trimming removed 6 bases from V and 8 bases from J, with 11 bases in between. Looked up from germline, CDR1 is MNHNS and CDR2 is SASEGT. This CDR3 contains 12 residues.

The chain has TRBV7-3 and TRBJ2-5, with TRBD1 identical over 11 bases. The CDR3 has 14 amino acids. After removal of 3 bases from V and 7 bases from J, the junction contained 4 bases not matched to a gene. Germline V gene lookup returns CDR1 SGHTA and CDR2 FQGTGA. Here the CDR3 reads CASSLAGTGGTQYF. The CDR3 DNA reads TGTGCCAGCAGCTTGGCCGGGACAGGGGGGACCCAGTACTTC.

The chain joins TRBV4-2 to TRBJ1-2; 10 bases are shared with TRBD1. The CDR3 length is 16 residues. Germline assignment: CDR1 LGHNA and CDR2 YNFKEQ. V lost 0 bases to trimming and J lost 5 bases; unmatched junction nucleotides: 6. This chain's CDR3 is CASSQDGQGVGYGYTF. CDR3 sequence (DNA): TGTGCCAGCAGCCAAGACGGACAGGGGGTTGGTTATGGCTACACCTTC.

Worth noting for this clone: An end of the junction does not agree with germline; a read error may underlie this. This chain uses TRBV7-7 with TRBJ2-7, with 7 positions matching TRBD1. The CDR3 extends over 14 amino acids. Germline CDR1 and CDR2: SSHAT and FNYEAQ (reference sequence). Written as DNA, the CDR3 is TGTGCTAGCAGCCCCGGACAGGATTCCTACGAGCAGTACTTC. Its protein product is CASSPGQDSYEQYF.

The chain uses TRBV4-1 and TRBJ2-6, with a possible D match to TRBD1 (5 bases). The germline V gene encodes CDR1 MGHRA and CDR2 YSYEKL. The CDR3 spans 16 residues. Trimming left V 1 base short and J 4 bases short, with 11 bases between. The CDR3 loop is CASSQVGQAGANVLTF. Here the CDR3 DNA reads TGCGCCAGCAGCCAAGTCGGACAAGCCGGGGCCAACGTCCTGACTTTC.

The CDR3: CASSNSGQGSTDTQYF. CDR3 bases: TGTGCCAGCAGCAACTCTGGACAGGGTAGCACAGATACGCAGTATTTT. This chain connects TRBV7-2 to TRBJ2-3; TRBD1 matches 8 bases. J gave up 0 bases and V 5 bases, and 7 bases lay outside the gene matches. The CDR3 runs to 16 residues. Germline CDR1 and CDR2: SGHTA and FQGNSA. The complete variable domain, with remaining parts taken from reference TRBV7-2 and TRBJ2-3, reads GAGVSQSPSNKVTEKGKDVELRCDPISGHTALYWYRQSLGQGLEFLIYFQGNSAPDKSGLPSDRFSAERTGGSVSTLTIQRTQQEDSAVYLCASSNSGQGSTDTQYFGPGTRLTVL.

This clone appeared a single time. The V gene is TRBV7-9, the J gene TRBJ1-4; 9 bases line up with TRBD1. CDR3 size: 16 residues. The ends lost 7 bases at V and 5 bases at J; junction bases unmatched: 11. The V gene's germline CDR1 is SEHNR and CDR2 FQNEAQ (reference sequence). The CDR3 DNA reads as TGTGCCAGCACGTTAGGACAGGGGCCATTCAATGAAAAACTGTTTTTT. Translated, it gives CASTLGQGPFNEKLFF. The full variable domain, completed using reference TRBV7-9 and TRBJ1-4, is DTGVSQNPRHKITKRGQNVTFRCDPISEHNRLYWYRQTLGQGPEFLTYFQNEAQLEKSRLLSDRFSAERPKGSFSTLEIQRTEQGDSAMYLCASTLGQGPFNEKLFFGSGTQLSVL.

The V call is TRBV2, the J call TRBJ1-1, with D tentatively TRBD1 (5 bases). Trimming removed 2 bases from V and 3 bases from J, with 10 bases in between. This CDR3 region has 14 residues. CDR1 and CDR2 from the germline V gene are SNHLY and FYNNEI. As DNA, the CDR3 is TGTGCCAGCAGTGAACAGGGAACGGACACTGAAGCTTTCTTT. It yields the protein CASSEQGTDTEAFF.

The rearrangement links TRBV5-1 to TRBJ1-2; no clear D. The CDR3 extends over 12 amino acids. V dropped 0 bases and J dropped 6 bases, with 6 bases sitting between them. CDR1 SGHRS and CDR2 YFSETQ come from the germline V gene. CDR3 sequence: CASSLGGDGYTF. CDR3 coding DNA: TGCGCCAGCAGCTTGGGCGGAGATGGCTACACCTTC.

The genes are TRBV5-1 and TRBJ1-2, with a tentative D call TRBD1 (6 bases). Germline V gene sequence: CDR1 SGHRS, CDR2 YFSETQ. This CDR3 has 17 amino acids. Trimming shortened V by 0 bases and J by 6 bases, and 21 bases separated the two germline ends. The CDR3 sequence: CASSLELRDTGWNGYTF. The DNA of the CDR3 is TGCGCCAGCAGCTTGGAGCTCCGGGACACGGGGTGGAATGGCTACACCTTC.

This clone was counted once. This chain uses TRBV9 with TRBJ2-3, with 8 bases lining up with TRBD2. V lost 5 bases, J lost 4 bases, and 6 bases stayed unmatched. Germline CDR1 reads SGDLS; CDR2 reads YYNGEE. This CDR3 is built from 14 residues. The CDR3 DNA sequence: TGTGCCAGCAGTATTAGCGGGGCCCCAGATACGCAGTATTTT. Translating gives CASSISGAPDTQYF.

The chain has TRBV28 and TRBJ2-7, with TRBD2 matching over 8 bases. CDR3 size: 15 residues. CDR1 and CDR2 (germline): MDHEN, SYDVKM. V shed 4 bases, J shed 5 bases, and the junction held 10 bases outside the gene matches. CDR3 protein: CASSWRVAGRDEQYF. CDR3 DNA: TGTGCCAGCAGTTGGCGGGTAGCGGGGAGGGACGAGCAGTACTTC.

This clone appeared a few times. J is TRBJ2-3 and V is TRBV4-2; no definite D call. Trimming removed 4 bases at V and 3 bases at J, with 14 bases between. The CDR3 spans 15 residues. Germline CDR1 reads LGHNA; CDR2 reads YNFKEQ. CDR3 protein: CASSPRQETTDTQYF. CDR3 coding DNA: TGTGCCAGCAGCCCGCGACAAGAGACGACAGATACGCAGTATTTT.

CDR3 in DNA: TGTGCCAGCAGCCAAAGACAGGGGGGCGGCTACACCTTC. As protein: CASSQRQGGGYTF. The genes are TRBV7-2 and TRBJ1-2; 9 bases are shared with TRBD1. V lost 5 bases to trimming and J lost 8 bases; unmatched junction nucleotides: 6. The germline V gene encodes CDR1 SGHTA and CDR2 FQGNSA. The CDR3 is 13 amino acids.

The chain couples TRBV29-1 to TRBJ1-2, with D perhaps TRBD1 (5 bases). This CDR3 has 15 amino acids. Germline CDR1 and CDR2: SQVTM and ANQGSEA. Trimming took 3 bases from V and 5 from J, leaving 19 bases between them. CDR3 in amino acids: CSVDPPGGGAYGYTF. Here the CDR3 DNA reads TGCAGCGTTGATCCCCCCGGGGGGGGAGCTTATGGCTACACCTTC.

V and J are TRBV28 and TRBJ2-7, with D perhaps TRBD2 (6 bases). Germline V lookup: CDR1 MDHEN, CDR2 SYDVKM. Trimming took 3 bases from V and 2 from J, leaving 20 bases between them. This CDR3 has 17 amino acids. CDR3 region: CASSFHWREPFTYEQYF. CDR3 DNA: TGTGCCAGCAGTTTTCATTGGCGGGAACCCTTCACCTACGAGCAGTACTTC.

This clone was seen a few times. The chain uses TRBV5-1 and TRBJ2-1, with 9 bases aligning to TRBD2. Looked up from germline, CDR1 is SGHRS and CDR2 is YFSETQ. The J segment lost 6 bases and the V segment lost 6 bases, leaving 7 bases of the junction unmatched. The CDR3 is 14 residues long. CDR3 in amino acids: CASTERGAGNEQFF. CDR3 coding DNA: TGCGCCAGCACGGAGCGGGGGGCAGGCAATGAGCAGTTCTTC.

This clone came up a few times. The V and J genes are TRBV28 and TRBJ2-3, with D possibly TRBD2 on 7 matching bases. The CDR3 is 15 residues long. Germline V gene lookup returns CDR1 MDHEN and CDR2 SYDVKM. Trimming cost V 3 bases and J 7 bases, with 17 bases left between them. CDR3: CASSFRGGPNYTQYF. The CDR3 region has the DNA TGTGCCAGCAGTTTCCGCGGGGGCCCCAACTATACGCAGTATTTT.

This clone appeared a single time. The chain carries TRBV2 and TRBJ2-3; weak D call: TRBD1 (6 bases). Germline V gene sequence: CDR1 SNHLY, CDR2 FYNNEI. V was shortened by 7 bases and J by 5 bases, with 19 bases between the two germline ends. This CDR3 is built from 15 residues. The CDR3 bases are TGTGCCAGCATATCGGACAGAGTTCTTAGAGATACGCAGTATTTT. It is translated as CASISDRVLRDTQYF. The full variable domain, with the rest looked up from reference TRBV2 and TRBJ2-3, is EPEVTQTPSHQVTQMGQEVILRCVPISNHLYFYWYRQILGQKVEFLVSFYNNEISEKSEIFDDQFSVERPDGSNFTLKIRSTKLEDSAMYFCASISDRVLRDTQYFGPGTRLTVL.

This clone was found once. V is TRBV10-3 and J is TRBJ2-3; 10 bases are a match to TRBD2. The CDR3 has 15 amino acids. J lost 4 bases, V lost 5 bases, and 6 bases had no gene match. CDR1 and CDR2 from the germline V gene are ENHRY and SYGVKD. The CDR3 is CAISINSGGPDTQYF. In DNA form, the CDR3 reads TGTGCCATCAGTATTAATAGCGGGGGGCCAGATACGCAGTATTTT.

V usage is TRBV6-1 and J usage is TRBJ2-2; D is possibly TRBD2 (7 bases). Per the germline V gene, CDR1 is MNHNS and CDR2 is SASEGT. The CDR3 extends over 15 amino acids. Trimming took 5 bases from V and 6 from J, leaving 16 bases between them. The DNA for the CDR3 is TGTGCCAGCAGTTGGGAAGGGAGGGGGTCCGGGGAGCTGTTTTTT. It codes for CASSWEGRGSGELFF.

The chain is built from TRBV27 and TRBJ2-3; TRBD2 matches at 11 bases. CDR3 length: 15 amino acids. CDR1 MNHEY and CDR2 SMNVEV come from the germline V gene (reference sequence). Trimming cost V 6 bases and J 8 bases; bases outside gene matches: 10. For the CDR3, the DNA is TGTGCCAGCAGCTTAGCGGGAGGGGGTCATGGTACGCAGTATTTT. Translation gives CASSLAGGGHGTQYF.

V and J are TRBV11-2 and TRBJ2-7; 10 bases are a match to TRBD1. Germline V gene data show CDR1 as SGHAT and CDR2 as FQNNGV. The CDR3 runs 16 residues. V shed 3 bases, J shed 5 bases, and the junction held 10 bases outside the gene matches. CDR3 residues: CASSFTRGQGVNEQYF. The CDR3 bases are TGTGCCAGCAGCTTTACCCGAGGACAGGGGGTAAACGAGCAGTACTTC.

The chain has TRBV11-2 and TRBJ2-5, with 7 bases identical to TRBD2. V lost 2 bases to trimming and J lost 5 bases; unmatched junction nucleotides: 2. The CDR3 contains 13 residues. The germline V gene has CDR1 SGHAT and CDR2 FQNNGV. The CDR3 here is CASSLWGGETQYF. CDR3 DNA sequence: TGTGCCAGCAGCTTATGGGGGGGGGAGACCCAGTACTTC.

This clone was detected once. The chain uses TRBV2 and TRBJ2-7; TRBD1 might be the D (5 bases). The CDR3 is made up of 14 amino acids. Germline-derived CDR1 and CDR2 are SNHLY and FYNNEI. V was clipped by 5 bases and J by 1 base, with 12 bases between them. The CDR3, as DNA: TGTGCCAGCAGTCATCGGACACTGTCCTACGAGCAGTACTTC. This gives the protein CASSHRTLSYEQYF.

The chain combines TRBV6-1 with TRBJ2-1, with TRBD2 identical over 8 bases. The CDR3 consists of 11 residues. Trimming cost V 7 bases and J 7 bases; bases outside gene matches: 0. In germline, CDR1 is MNHNS, CDR2 SASEGT. In DNA, the CDR3 is TGTGCCAGCAAGCGGGGGAATGAGCAGTTCTTC. The encoded protein is CASKRGNEQFF.

J is TRBJ1-5 and V is TRBV11-2; no definite D call. CDR3 length: 14 amino acids. Looked up from germline, CDR1 is SGHAT and CDR2 is FQNNGV. V lost 4 bases to trimming and J lost 2 bases, with 9 bases between them. The chain's CDR3 is CASSSNSRNQPQHF. The CDR3 DNA sequence: TGTGCCAGCAGCTCAAACAGTCGCAATCAGCCCCAGCATTTT. Filled out from reference TRBV11-2 and TRBJ1-5, the complete variable domain reads EAGVAQSPRYKIIEKRQSVAFWCNPISGHATLYWYQQILGQGPKLLIQFQNNGVVDDSQLPKDRFSAERLKGVDSTLKIQPAKLEDSAVYLCASSSNSRNQPQHFGDGTRLSIL.

The rearrangement links TRBV19 to TRBJ2-1; maybe TRBD2 (6 bases). Trimming removed 0 bases from V and 4 bases from J, with 10 bases in between. Germline V gene sequence: CDR1 LNHDA, CDR2 SQIVND (reference sequence). The CDR3 contains 15 residues. CDR3 protein: CASSIDRGLYNEQFF. The CDR3 DNA follows: TGTGCCAGTAGTATAGATAGGGGACTTTACAATGAGCAGTTCTTC.

This clone came up once. The chain is built from TRBV7-9 and TRBJ1-6; the D is unclear. V lost 7 bases and J lost 8, with 12 bases in between. The CDR3 consists of 13 residues. CDR1 is SEHNR, CDR2 FQNEAQ, per germline (reference sequence). The CDR3: CASKQDLDSPLHF. The DNA of the CDR3 is TGTGCCAGCAAACAAGATCTGGATTCACCCCTCCACTTT. Combining the CDR3 with reference TRBV7-9 and TRBJ1-6 gives the whole variable domain DTGVSQNPRHKITKRGQNVTFRCDPISEHNRLYWYRQTLGQGPEFLTYFQNEAQLEKSRLLSDRFSAERPKGSFSTLEIQRTEQGDSAMYLCASKQDLDSPLHFGNGTRLTVT.

V gene TRBV19 combines with J gene TRBJ2-2; tentatively, D is TRBD2 (5 bases). V lost 6 bases and J lost 1, with 9 bases in between. Germline loops: CDR1 LNHDA, CDR2 SQIVND (reference sequence). The CDR3 is made up of 14 amino acids. The CDR3 DNA reads as TGTGCCAGTAGCTTAGGAGGGAACACCGGGGAGCTGTTTTTT. Amino acids: CASSLGGNTGELFF.